These 25 T cell receptor beta chains were sequenced from one sample in a study of Graves' ophthalmopathy and Graves' hyperthyroidism. RNA transcripts served as template for amplifying TCR beta CDR3 sequences. An opening RT-PCR round employed HTBI primers and preceded a second-round multiplex PCR. MiXCR was run by TCRdb on the multiplex PCR reads, yielding one entry per CDR3 protein. This table has 40,000 to 45,000 distinct CDR3 sequences, over 40% appearing once. Sequences were obtained from peripheral blood. The receptors originated from an adult man with Graves' ophthalmopathy.

The gene calls are TRBV10-3 and TRBJ2-7; 10 bases line up with TRBD1. V lost 8 bases, J lost 0 bases, and 10 bases stayed unmatched. Germline CDR1 reads ENHRY; CDR2 reads SYGVKD. The CDR3 extends over 16 amino acids. The CDR3 sequence is CAIAGTGEGSSYEQYV. In DNA, the CDR3 is TGTGCCATCGCCGGGACAGGGGAGGGGAGCTCCTACGAGCAGTACGTC.

V usage is TRBV7-3 and J usage is TRBJ2-1; 7 bases are a match to TRBD2. The germline gives CDR1 SGHTA, CDR2 FQGTGA. This CDR3 region has 16 residues. J lost 13 bases, V lost 4 bases, and 19 bases had no gene match. The CDR3 protein is CASSSRGAGRLGDQFF. DNA of the CDR3: TGTGCCAGCAGCTCCCGGGGAGCGGGAAGGTTGGGTGATCAGTTCTTC. The variable domain in full, with the rest retrieved from reference TRBV7-3 and TRBJ2-1, is GAGVSQTPSNKVTEKGKYVELRCDPISGHTALYWYRQSLGQGPEFLIYFQGTGAADDSGLPNDRFFAVRPEGSVSTLKIQRTERGDSAVYLCASSSRGAGRLGDQFFGPGTRLTVL.

The sample holds many counts of this clonotype. This may come from a read error, since a much larger clone is one base off. The V and J genes are TRBV9 and TRBJ1-3, with unresolved D. CDR1 and CDR2 (germline): SGDLS, YYNGEE. The CDR3 spans 12 residues. CDR3 DNA: TGTGCCTGCAGCGTTGGTCGGGACACCATATATTTT. This codes for CACSVGRDTIYF.

This clonotype came up many times. This chain links TRBV7-9 with TRBJ2-7; 12 bases are a match to TRBD2. The CDR3 is 17 residues long. Germline assignment: CDR1 SEHNR and CDR2 FQNEAQ (reference sequence). The V gene end was trimmed by 5 bases and the J gene end by 1 base; junction bases not matched to a gene: 9. CDR3 nucleotide sequence: TGTGCCAGCAGCCTAACCGGGACTAGCGGGCCGTCCTACGAGCAGTACTTC. This sequence encodes CASSLTGTSGPSYEQYF.

Of note for this clonotype: Just one base apart from a much larger clone, this may be a read error. The chain links TRBV5-1 to TRBJ2-7, with 10 bases lining up with TRBD1. The CDR3 is 17 residues long. Germline CDR1 SGHRS, CDR2 YFSETQ. The CDR3 here is CAGSTEPRDRGAYEQYF. CDR3 nucleotides: TGCGCCGGCAGTACCGAACCTAGGGACAGGGGCGCCTACGAGCAGTACTTC.

This clonotype was observed many times. V gene TRBV6-2 or TRBV6-3 combines with J gene TRBJ2-7; D remains ambiguous. The V gene lost 4 bases and the J gene lost 6 bases, with 7 bases spanning the gap. Per germline, CDR1 MNHEY and CDR2 SVGEGT. The CDR3 length is 11 residues. The CDR3 DNA sequence: TGTGCCAGCAGTTTTCCGGGCGAGCAGTACGTC. This sequence encodes CASSFPGEQYV.

By frequency in the sample, this clonotype is medium-sized (0.01 to 0.1%). This sequence joins TRBV7-8 and TRBJ1-2, with unresolved D. Trimming took 2 bases from V and 4 from J, leaving 14 bases between them. The CDR3 runs to 15 residues. The germline CDR1 and CDR2 sequences are SGHVS and FQNEAQ. CDR3 sequence: CASSLSTGGPYGYTF. Written as DNA, the CDR3 is TGTGCCAGCAGCTTATCGACGGGCGGACCCTATGGCTACACCTTC. The full variable domain, completed using reference TRBV7-8 and TRBJ1-2, is GAGVSQSPRYKVAKRGQDVALRCDPISGHVSLFWYQQALGQGPEFLTYFQNEAQLDKSGLPSDRFFAERPEGSVSTLKIQRTQQEDSAVYLCASSLSTGGPYGYTFGSGTRLTVV.

V and J are TRBV7-2 and TRBJ2-2; 8 bases line up with TRBD2. CDR1 and CDR2 (germline): SGHTA, FQGNSA. This CDR3 region has 17 residues. Losses at the gene ends were 2 bases for V and 2 bases for J; bases not matched to a gene: 7. As DNA, the CDR3 is TGTGCCAGCAGCTTAAGGCGCGGGGGGCGTAACACCGGGGAGCTGTTTTTT. Translation: CASSLRRGGRNTGELFF.

The chain joins TRBV20-1 to TRBJ2-3, with 12 bases aligning to TRBD2. CDR1 and CDR2 (germline): DFQATT, SNEGSKA (reference sequence). This CDR3 has 14 residues. V was clipped by 8 bases and J by 4 bases; unmatched bases: 7. The CDR3 region has the DNA TGCAGTCCCTTTTCTAGCGGGGGGGCAGATACGCAGTATTTT. Amino acids: CSPFSSGGADTQYF.

The V gene is TRBV5-1, the J gene TRBJ2-5, with D maybe TRBD2 (6 bases). V gave up 5 bases and J gave up 5 bases, with 13 bases separating them. Germline CDR1 is SGHRS and CDR2 is YFSETQ. The CDR3 is made up of 13 amino acids. This chain's CDR3 is CASREGDGETQYF. The CDR3 DNA sequence: TGCGCCAGCAGGGAGGGAGACGGGGAGACCCAGTACTTC.

The chain combines TRBV3-1 with TRBJ2-7, with TRBD2 matching 11 bases. CDR1 and CDR2 (germline): LGHDT, YNNKEL (reference sequence). With 3 bases clipped from V and 3 bases from J, the junction kept 7 bases outside the gene matches. The CDR3 has 16 residues. The CDR3 region is CASSQYSGRALYEQYF. The CDR3 DNA reads as TGTGCCAGCAGCCAGTATAGCGGGAGGGCCCTCTACGAGCAGTACTTC.

J is TRBJ1-6 and V is TRBV10-3; D is perhaps TRBD1 (6 bases). The germline gives CDR1 ENHRY, CDR2 SYGVKD. The CDR3 contains 15 residues. Trimming left V 6 bases short and J 5 bases short, with 14 bases between. Here the CDR3 DNA reads TGTGCCATCAGGGCCTGGGGACAAGATAATTCACCCCTCCACTTT. Translation: CAIRAWGQDNSPLHF.

This clonotype was seen repeatedly, ten times or more. The rearrangement joins TRBV2 to TRBJ1-5; TRBD1 agrees at 8 bases. The germline CDR1 and CDR2 sequences are SNHLY and FYNNEI. CDR3 length: 17 amino acids. Trimming removed 6 bases from V and 7 bases from J; junction bases left unmatched: 17. The CDR3, as DNA: TGTGCCAGCAGAGCCACAACCTCAGGGGGCGCGGGGCAGCCCCAGCATTTT. The encoded protein is CASRATTSGGAGQPQHF.

By its share, this clonotype is medium-sized. The chain is built from TRBV7-2 and TRBJ1-5, with D possibly TRBD1 on 6 matching bases. Trimming shortened V by 5 bases and J by 4 bases, and 12 bases separated the two germline ends. The CDR3 has 14 amino acids. Looked up from germline, CDR1 is SGHTA and CDR2 is FQGNSA. CDR3 amino acids: CASSARGGNQPQHF. CDR3 sequence (DNA): TGTGCCAGCAGCGCGAGGGGGGGTAATCAGCCCCAGCATTTT.

The chain combines TRBV7-9 with TRBJ2-7; 8 bases align to TRBD2. V shed 4 bases, J shed 2 bases, and the junction held 4 bases outside the gene matches. CDR1 and CDR2 (germline): SEHNR, FQNEAQ (reference sequence). The CDR3 contains 14 residues. CDR3 residues: CASSSSGRTYEQYF. CDR3 coding DNA: TGTGCCAGCAGCTCCAGCGGGAGAACCTACGAGCAGTACTTC. Variable domain in full (rest from reference TRBV7-9 and TRBJ2-7): DTGVSQNPRHKITKRGQNVTFRCDPISEHNRLYWYRQTLGQGPEFLTYFQNEAQLEKSRLLSDRFSAERPKGSFSTLEIQRTEQGDSAMYLCASSSSGRTYEQYFGPGTRLTVT.

This chain joins TRBV7-9 and TRBJ1-5; tentatively, D is TRBD1 (5 bases). The CDR3 has 13 amino acids. Germline CDR1 reads SEHNR; CDR2 reads FQNEAQ (reference sequence). V shed 7 bases and J shed 2 bases, with 9 bases lying between them. CDR3 amino acids: CASNPGGNQPQHF. In DNA, the CDR3 is TGTGCCAGCAACCCGGGGGGCAATCAGCCCCAGCATTTT. The full variable domain, its missing parts supplied by reference TRBV7-9 and TRBJ1-5, is DTGVSQNPRHKITKRGQNVTFRCDPISEHNRLYWYRQTLGQGPEFLTYFQNEAQLEKSRLLSDRFSAERPKGSFSTLEIQRTEQGDSAMYLCASNPGGNQPQHFGDGTRLSIL.

In this sample, this clonotype turned up a few times. This chain links TRBV4-1 with TRBJ2-1, with 9 nucleotides matching TRBD2. Germline loops: CDR1 MGHRA, CDR2 YSYEKL. CDR3 length equals 16 residues. V was pared by 1 base and J by 3 bases, with 4 bases of the junction left unmatched. The CDR3 bases are TGCGCCAGCAGCCAAGGCCGCGGGGGGGGCTACAATGAGCAGTTCTTC. Translating gives CASSQGRGGGYNEQFF.

This clonotype is classed as medium-sized. The chain joins TRBV7-2 to TRBJ2-1; 9 bases are shared with TRBD1. The V gene's germline CDR1 is SGHTA and CDR2 FQGNSA. The V gene end was trimmed by 1 base and the J gene end by 9 bases; junction bases not matched to a gene: 10. The CDR3 is made up of 16 amino acids. CDR3 region: CASSLGGTGLSGEQFF. CDR3 in DNA: TGTGCCAGCAGCTTAGGTGGGACAGGGCTTAGCGGTGAGCAGTTCTTC.

This clonotype was detected ten times or more. The rearrangement joins TRBV5-1 to TRBJ2-7, with D hard to call. Trimming removed 4 bases from V and 4 bases from J, with 18 bases in between. The germline CDR1 and CDR2 sequences are SGHRS and YFSETQ. The CDR3 is 15 amino acids. The CDR3 sequence is CASSLPGGQAYEQYF. In nucleotides, the CDR3 is TGCGCCAGCAGCCTCCCGGGTGGGCAGGCTTACGAGCAGTACTTC.

This clonotype was observed at least ten times. This chain joins TRBV12-3 or TRBV12-4 and TRBJ2-1; a possible D gene is TRBD2 (7 bases). V was trimmed by 6 bases and J by 5 bases, leaving 17 bases between them. This CDR3 spans 15 amino acids. CDR3 protein: CASSYDVGGHNEQFF. The DNA for the CDR3 is TGTGCCAGCAGCTACGATGTCGGGGGGCACAATGAGCAGTTCTTC.

CDR3 DNA: TGTGCCACCAGTGGTGAGGGCCTAGGGGATGAGCAGTTCTTC. Residues: CATSGEGLGDEQFF. J is TRBJ2-1 and V is TRBV24-1; D may match TRBD1 or TRBD2 (5 bases each). The CDR3 is 14 residues long. CDR1 and CDR2 from the germline V gene are KGHDR and SFDVKD. The ends were cut back, 5 bases at V and 8 bases at J, with 15 bases in the middle.

On this clonotype itself: At one end the junction does not follow the germline gene, possibly because of a read error. This chain links TRBV5-5 with TRBJ2-7; TRBD1 agrees at 9 bases. The CDR3 loop spans 14 amino acids. CDR1 is SGHKS and CDR2 is YYEKEE in the germline V gene (reference sequence). The CDR3 reads CVSSLAGQGDVQYF. The CDR3, as DNA: TGTGTCAGCAGCTTGGCGGGACAGGGCGACGTGCAGTACTTC.

Of note for this clonotype: The junction and the germline gene differ at one end; a read error may be behind it. V and J are TRBV29-1 and TRBJ1-1; maybe TRBD1 (5 bases). The germline CDR1 and CDR2 sequences are SQVTM and ANQGSEA. CDR3 length: 10 residues. The CDR3 protein is CSVDYGHSAF. The CDR3 bases are TGCAGCGTTGATTACGGACATAGCGCTTTT.

The chain employs TRBV12-5 and TRBJ1-5; 7 bases are a match to TRBD1. Per the germline V gene, CDR1 is LGHNT and CDR2 is FRNRAP. This CDR3 contains 11 residues. V gave up 7 bases and J gave up 13 bases; unmatched junction bases: 7. CDR3 region: CASVSGQTQHF. In DNA, the CDR3 is TGTGCTAGTGTCTCGGGACAGACACAGCATTTT.

In its sample, this clonotype was seen many times. The chain recombines TRBV12-3 or TRBV12-4 with TRBJ2-7, with D perhaps TRBD2 (6 bases). V was cut by 3 bases and J by 6 bases, with 9 bases left in between. The CDR3 loop spans 12 amino acids. CDR3 in DNA: TGTGCCAGCAGTTTTCCCGGGGGCGAGCAGTACGTC. Its protein product is CASSFPGGEQYV.